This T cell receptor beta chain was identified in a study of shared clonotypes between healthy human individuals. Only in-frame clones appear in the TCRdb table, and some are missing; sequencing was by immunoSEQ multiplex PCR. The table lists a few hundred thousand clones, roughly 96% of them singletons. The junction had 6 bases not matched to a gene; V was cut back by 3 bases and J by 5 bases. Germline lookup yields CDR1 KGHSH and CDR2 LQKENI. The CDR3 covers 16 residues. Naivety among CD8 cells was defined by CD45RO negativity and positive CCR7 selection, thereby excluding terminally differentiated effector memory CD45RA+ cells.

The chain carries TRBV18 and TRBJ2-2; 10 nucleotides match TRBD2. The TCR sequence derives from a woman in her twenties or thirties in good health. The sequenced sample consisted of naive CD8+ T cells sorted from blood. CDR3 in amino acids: CASSPTSGTGTGELFF. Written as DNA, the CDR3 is TGTGCCAGCTCACCTACTAGCGGGACTGGAACCGGGGAGCTGTTTTTT.